This TCR beta chain was observed in a study of T cells in Graves' hyperthyroidism and ophthalmopathy. This clonotype was counted only a few times. Antigen unknown. RNA transcripts served as the template for amplifying TCR beta CDR3 regions. During a first-round RT-PCR of the TCR CDR3, the HTBI primer set was used. From the multiplex PCR reads, TCRdb called clonotypes with MiXCR, one entry per CDR3 protein. The sample shows about 420,000 distinct CDR3 sequences, roughly an eighth of them seen only once. General study results and limits: Clonotypes that were expanded in thyroid above 0.001 mostly appeared in blood too.

The sample was blood. The sequence was obtained from a woman aged 18-35 years with Graves' hyperthyroidism.

The CDR3 loop reads CSARDRGRVFDEQYF. In DNA, the CDR3 is TGCAGTGCTAGGGACAGGGGGCGCGTGTTTGACGAGCAGTACTTC. The chain carries TRBV20-1 and TRBJ2-7, with 11 bases that match TRBD1. The junction had 9 bases not matched to a gene; V was cut back by 3 bases and J by 5 bases. Germline CDR1 and CDR2: DFQATT and SNEGSKA (reference sequence). The length of the CDR3 is 15 residues.